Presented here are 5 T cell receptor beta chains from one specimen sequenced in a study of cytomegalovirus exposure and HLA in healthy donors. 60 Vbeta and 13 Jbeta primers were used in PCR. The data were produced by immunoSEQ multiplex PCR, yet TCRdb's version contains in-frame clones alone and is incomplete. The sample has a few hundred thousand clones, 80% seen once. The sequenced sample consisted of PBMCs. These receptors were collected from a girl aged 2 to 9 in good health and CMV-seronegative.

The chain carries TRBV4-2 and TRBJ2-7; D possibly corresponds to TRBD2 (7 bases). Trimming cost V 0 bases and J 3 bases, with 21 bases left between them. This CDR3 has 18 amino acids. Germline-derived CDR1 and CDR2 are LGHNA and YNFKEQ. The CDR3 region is CASSQEVGGLADFYEQYF. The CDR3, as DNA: TGTGCCAGCAGCCAAGAAGTTGGGGGGCTAGCGGATTTCTACGAGCAGTACTTC.

The CDR3 bases are TGTGCCAGCAGCCAAGATTACAGGGGAGAGGTTAATGAGCAGTTCTTC. Its protein product is CASSQDYRGEVNEQFF. V gene TRBV4-2 combines with J gene TRBJ2-1; 7 nucleotides match TRBD1. CDR1 and CDR2 from the germline V gene are LGHNA and YNFKEQ. J lost 7 bases, V lost 0 bases, and 9 bases had no gene match. This CDR3 comprises 16 residues.

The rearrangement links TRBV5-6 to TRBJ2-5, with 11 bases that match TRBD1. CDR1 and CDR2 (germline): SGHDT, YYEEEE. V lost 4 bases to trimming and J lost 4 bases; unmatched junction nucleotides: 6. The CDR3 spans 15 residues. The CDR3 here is CASSIRTGGVETQYF. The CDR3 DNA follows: TGTGCCAGCAGCATTCGGACAGGGGGCGTAGAGACCCAGTACTTC.

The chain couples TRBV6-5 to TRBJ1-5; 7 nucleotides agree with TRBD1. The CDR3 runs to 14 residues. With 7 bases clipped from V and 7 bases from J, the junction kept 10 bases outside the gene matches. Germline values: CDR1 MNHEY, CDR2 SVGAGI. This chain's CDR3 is CASTSQQGDQPQHF. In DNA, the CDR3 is TGTGCCAGCACGAGTCAGCAGGGGGACCAGCCCCAGCATTTT.

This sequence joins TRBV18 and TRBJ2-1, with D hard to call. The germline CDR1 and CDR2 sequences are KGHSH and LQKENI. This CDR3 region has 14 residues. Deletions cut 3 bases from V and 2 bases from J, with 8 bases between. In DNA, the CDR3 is TGTGCCAGCTCACCCCCTAATACCTACAATGAGCAGTTCTTC. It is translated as CASSPPNTYNEQFF.